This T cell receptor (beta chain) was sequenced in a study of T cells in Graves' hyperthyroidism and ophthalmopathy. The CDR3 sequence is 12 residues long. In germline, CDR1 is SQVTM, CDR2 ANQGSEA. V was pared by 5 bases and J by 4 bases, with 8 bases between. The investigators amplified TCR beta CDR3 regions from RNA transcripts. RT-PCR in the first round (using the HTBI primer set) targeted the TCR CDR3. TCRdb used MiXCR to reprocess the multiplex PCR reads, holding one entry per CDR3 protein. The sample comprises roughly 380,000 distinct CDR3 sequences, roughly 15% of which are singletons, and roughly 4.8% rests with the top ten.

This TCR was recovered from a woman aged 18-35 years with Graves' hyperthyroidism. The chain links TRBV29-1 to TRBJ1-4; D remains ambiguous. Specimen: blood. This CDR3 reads CSVWTVNEKLFF. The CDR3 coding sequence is TGCAGCGTTTGGACTGTTAATGAAAAACTGTTTTTT.